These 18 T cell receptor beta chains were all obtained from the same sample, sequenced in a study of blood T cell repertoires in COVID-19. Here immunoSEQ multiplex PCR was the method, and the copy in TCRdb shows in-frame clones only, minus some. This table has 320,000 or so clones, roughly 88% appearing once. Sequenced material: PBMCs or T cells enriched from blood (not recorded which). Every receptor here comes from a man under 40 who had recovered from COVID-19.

The CDR3 region has the DNA TGCAGTGCTGTTAGGGACAGCGAGCAGTACTTC. This sequence encodes CSAVRDSEQYF. This chain connects TRBV20-1 to TRBJ2-7; 7 nucleotides align to TRBD1. This CDR3 is built from 11 residues. The germline V gene has CDR1 DFQATT and CDR2 SNEGSKA (reference sequence). The junction had 4 bases not matched to a gene; V was cut back by 5 bases and J by 6 bases.

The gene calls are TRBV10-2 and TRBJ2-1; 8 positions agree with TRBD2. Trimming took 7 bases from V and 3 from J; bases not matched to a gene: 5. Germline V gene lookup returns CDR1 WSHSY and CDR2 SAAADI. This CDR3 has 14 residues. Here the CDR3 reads CASTETSDYNEQFF. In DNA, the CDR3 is TGCGCCAGCACAGAGACTAGCGACTACAATGAGCAGTTCTTC.

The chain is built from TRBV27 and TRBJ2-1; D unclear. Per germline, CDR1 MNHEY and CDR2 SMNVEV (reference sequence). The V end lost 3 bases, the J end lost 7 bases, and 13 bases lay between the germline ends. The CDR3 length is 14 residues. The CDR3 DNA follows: TGTGCCAGCAGTTTCTCCCCCGGGTGGAATGAGCAGTTCTTC. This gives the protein CASSFSPGWNEQFF.

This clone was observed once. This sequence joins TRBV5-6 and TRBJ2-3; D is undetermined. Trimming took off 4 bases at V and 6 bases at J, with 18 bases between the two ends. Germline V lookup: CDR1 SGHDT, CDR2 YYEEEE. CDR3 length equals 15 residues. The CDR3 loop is CASSRTTEPGDTQYF. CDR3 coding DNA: TGTGCCAGCAGCCGTACGACCGAACCCGGGGATACGCAGTATTTT.

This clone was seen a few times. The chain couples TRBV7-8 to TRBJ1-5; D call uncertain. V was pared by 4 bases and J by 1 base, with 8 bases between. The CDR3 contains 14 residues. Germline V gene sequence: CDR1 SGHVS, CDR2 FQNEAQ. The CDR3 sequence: CASSSTESNQPQHF. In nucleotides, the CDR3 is TGTGCCAGCAGCTCGACGGAGAGCAATCAGCCCCAGCATTTT. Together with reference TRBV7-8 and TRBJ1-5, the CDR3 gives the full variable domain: GAGVSQSPRYKVAKRGQDVALRCDPISGHVSLFWYQQALGQGPEFLTYFQNEAQLDKSGLPSDRFFAERPEGSVSTLKIQRTQQEDSAVYLCASSSTESNQPQHFGDGTRLSIL.

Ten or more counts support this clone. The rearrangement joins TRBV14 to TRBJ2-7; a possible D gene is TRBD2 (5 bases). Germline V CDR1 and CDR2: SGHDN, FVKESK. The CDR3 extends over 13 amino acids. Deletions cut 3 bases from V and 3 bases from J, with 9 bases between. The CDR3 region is CASSHLGVYEQYF. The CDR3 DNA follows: TGTGCCAGCAGCCACCTCGGGGTCTACGAGCAGTACTTC.

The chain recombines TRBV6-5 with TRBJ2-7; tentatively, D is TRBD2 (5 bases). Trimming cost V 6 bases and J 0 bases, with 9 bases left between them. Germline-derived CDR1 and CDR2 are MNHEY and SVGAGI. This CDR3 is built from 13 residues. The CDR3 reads CASRAGLSYEQYF. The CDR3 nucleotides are TGTGCCAGCAGGGCCGGACTCTCCTACGAGCAGTACTTC.

The CDR3 DNA follows: TGTGCCAGCATGCAAGCAGCGGCCGCCTACAATGAGCAGTTCTTC. It specifies CASMQAAAAYNEQFF. This chain connects TRBV6-5 to TRBJ2-1, with D possibly matching TRBD2 (5 bases). Trimming left V 7 bases short and J 2 bases short, with 15 bases between. This CDR3 region has 15 residues. The germline V gene has CDR1 MNHEY and CDR2 SVGAGI.

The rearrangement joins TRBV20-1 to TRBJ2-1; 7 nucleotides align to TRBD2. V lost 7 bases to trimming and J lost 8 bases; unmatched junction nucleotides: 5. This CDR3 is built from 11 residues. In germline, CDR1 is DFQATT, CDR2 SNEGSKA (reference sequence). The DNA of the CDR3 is TGCAGTGTAGGGAGGGGACATGAGCAGTTCTTC. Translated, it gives CSVGRGHEQFF.

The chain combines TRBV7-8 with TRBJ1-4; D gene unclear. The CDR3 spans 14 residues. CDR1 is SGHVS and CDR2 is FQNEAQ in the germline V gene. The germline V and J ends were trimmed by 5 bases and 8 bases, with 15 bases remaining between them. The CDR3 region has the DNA TGTGCCAGCAGCCTCGGCGCCGGCGGGGAAAAACTGTTTTTT. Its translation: CASSLGAGGEKLFF.

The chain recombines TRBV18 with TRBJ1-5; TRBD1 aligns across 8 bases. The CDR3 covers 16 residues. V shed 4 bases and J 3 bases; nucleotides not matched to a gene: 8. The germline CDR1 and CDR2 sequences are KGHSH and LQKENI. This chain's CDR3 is CASSQGQGGHNQPQHF. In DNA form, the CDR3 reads TGTGCCAGCTCACAAGGACAGGGAGGCCACAATCAGCCCCAGCATTTT.

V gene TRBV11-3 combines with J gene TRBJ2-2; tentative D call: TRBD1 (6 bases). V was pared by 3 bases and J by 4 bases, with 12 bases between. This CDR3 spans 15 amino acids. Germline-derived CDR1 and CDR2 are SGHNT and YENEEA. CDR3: CASSLRTASTGELFF. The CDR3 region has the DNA TGTGCCAGCAGCTTGCGGACAGCGAGCACCGGGGAGCTGTTTTTT. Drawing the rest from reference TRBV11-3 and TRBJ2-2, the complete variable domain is EAGVVQSPRYKIIEKKQPVAFWCNPISGHNTLYWYLQNLGQGPELLIRYENEEAVDDSQLPKDRFSAERLKGVDSTLKIQPAELGDSAVYLCASSLRTASTGELFFGEGSRLTVL.

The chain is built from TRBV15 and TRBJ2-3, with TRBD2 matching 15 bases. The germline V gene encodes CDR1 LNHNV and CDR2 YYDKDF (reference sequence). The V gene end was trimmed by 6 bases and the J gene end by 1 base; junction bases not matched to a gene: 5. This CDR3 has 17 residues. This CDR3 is CATSPGLAGGRTDTQYF. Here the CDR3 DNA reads TGTGCCACCAGTCCGGGACTAGCGGGGGGACGCACAGATACGCAGTATTTT. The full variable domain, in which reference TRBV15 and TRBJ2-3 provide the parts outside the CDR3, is DAMVIQNPRYQVTQFGKPVTLSCSQTLNHNVMYWYQQKSSQAPKLLFHYYDKDFNNEADTPDNFQSRRPNTSFCFLDIRSPGLGDTAMYLCATSPGLAGGRTDTQYFGPGTRLTVL.

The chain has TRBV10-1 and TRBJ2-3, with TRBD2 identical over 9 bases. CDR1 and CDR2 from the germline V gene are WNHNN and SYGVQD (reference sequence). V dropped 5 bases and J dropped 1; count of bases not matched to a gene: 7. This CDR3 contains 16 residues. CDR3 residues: CASSHHLAGGTDTQYF. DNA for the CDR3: TGCGCCAGCAGTCACCATTTAGCGGGGGGCACAGATACGCAGTATTTT.

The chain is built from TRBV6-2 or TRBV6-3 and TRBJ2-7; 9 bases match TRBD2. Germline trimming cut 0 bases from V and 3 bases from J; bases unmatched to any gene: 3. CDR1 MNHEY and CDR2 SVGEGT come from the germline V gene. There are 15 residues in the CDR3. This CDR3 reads CASSYSAGGLYEQYF. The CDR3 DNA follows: TGTGCCAGCAGTTACTCAGCGGGGGGTCTCTACGAGCAGTACTTC.

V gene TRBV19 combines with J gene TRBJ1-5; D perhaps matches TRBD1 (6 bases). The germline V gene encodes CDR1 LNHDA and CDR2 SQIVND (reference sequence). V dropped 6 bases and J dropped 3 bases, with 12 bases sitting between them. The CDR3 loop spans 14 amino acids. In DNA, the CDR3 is TGTGCCAGTAGACTCGGACAGATCAATCAGCCCCAGCATTTT. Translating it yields CASRLGQINQPQHF.

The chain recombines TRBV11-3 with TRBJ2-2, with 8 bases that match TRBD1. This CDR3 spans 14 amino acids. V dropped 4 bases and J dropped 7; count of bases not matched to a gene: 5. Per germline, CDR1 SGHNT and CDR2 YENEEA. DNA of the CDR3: TGTGCCAGCAGCTCACAGGGGGAGAGCGGGGAGCTGTTTTTT. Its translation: CASSSQGESGELFF.

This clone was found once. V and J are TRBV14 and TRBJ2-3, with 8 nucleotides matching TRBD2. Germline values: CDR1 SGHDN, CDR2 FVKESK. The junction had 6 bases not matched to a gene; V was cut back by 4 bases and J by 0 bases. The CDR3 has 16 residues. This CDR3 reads CASSPPGLVSTDTQYF. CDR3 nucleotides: TGTGCCAGCAGCCCCCCGGGACTAGTTAGCACAGATACGCAGTATTTT. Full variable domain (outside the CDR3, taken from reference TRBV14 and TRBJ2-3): EAGVTQFPSHSVIEKGQTVTLRCDPISGHDNLYWYRRVMGKEIKFLLHFVKESKQDESGMPNNRFLAERTGGTYSTLKVQPAELEDSGVYFCASSPPGLVSTDTQYFGPGTRLTVL.